Below are 13 T cell receptor beta chains sequenced from a single sample in a study of T cells in Graves' hyperthyroidism and ophthalmopathy. Researchers took RNA transcripts and amplified the TCR beta CDR3 regions from them. TCR CDR3 regions were first amplified by RT-PCR with HTBI primers. MiXCR, run by TCRdb on the multiplex PCR reads, gives a single entry per CDR3 protein. The data show around 540,000 distinct CDR3 sequences, roughly 16% seen once. Sequencing was performed on blood. The receptors were sampled from a woman aged 30 to 39 with Graves' ophthalmopathy.

This clonotype came up a few times. The CDR3 is CASSEAGAWQPQHF. The CDR3 DNA is TGTGCCAGCAGTGAAGCGGGGGCATGGCAGCCCCAGCATTTT. The chain is built from TRBV6-1 and TRBJ1-5, with D possibly matching TRBD1 (6 bases). The CDR3 contains 14 residues. V was cut by 0 bases and J by 7 bases, with 10 bases left in between. Germline assignment: CDR1 MNHNS and CDR2 SASEGT.

This chain joins TRBV7-9 and TRBJ1-1; D not certain. Germline CDR1 and CDR2: SEHNR and FQNEAQ (reference sequence). The V end was cut by 5 bases, the J end by 10 bases, with 23 bases between. The CDR3 sequence is 15 residues long. CDR3 sequence: CASSPGSVQNGRAFF. The CDR3 DNA reads TGTGCCAGCAGCCCAGGTAGTGTGCAGAACGGGCGAGCTTTCTTT.

This clonotype was picked up many times. In DNA form, the CDR3 reads TGTGCCAGCAGCTCCTGGGCGGATACGCAGTATTTT. This codes for CASSSWADTQYF. The chain uses TRBV11-2 and TRBJ2-3, with D uncertain. The CDR3 length is 12 residues. V lost 4 bases, J lost 6 bases, and 8 bases lay in between. Germline V gene sequence: CDR1 SGHAT, CDR2 FQNNGV.

Ten or more counts support this clonotype. The chain is built from TRBV4-3 and TRBJ1-2; TRBD1 agrees at 8 bases. CDR3 length equals 16 residues. Trimming cost V 1 base and J 8 bases; bases outside gene matches: 12. The germline CDR1 and CDR2 sequences are LGHNA and YSLEER. The CDR3 DNA sequence: TGCGCCAGCAGCCAAGGCTTTGGCCAGGGGGCGCGGGGCTACACCTTC. Translating gives CASSQGFGQGARGYTF.

This chain links TRBV11-2 with TRBJ2-1, with 11 nucleotides matching TRBD2. Losses at the gene ends were 0 bases for V and 5 bases for J; bases not matched to a gene: 9. CDR1 and CDR2 (germline): SGHAT, FQNNGV. The CDR3 has 18 residues. The CDR3 spells CASSLDSGLAGGDNEQFF. The CDR3 DNA is TGTGCCAGCAGCTTAGATTCGGGTCTAGCGGGAGGTGACAATGAGCAGTTCTTC.

As to this clonotype: Being one base from a much bigger clone, this may be a read error. The CDR3 sequence: CASSLRGTNEQSF. CDR3 bases: TGTGCCAGCAGTTTAAGGGGAACCAATGAGCAGTCCTTC. The chain is built from TRBV12-3 or TRBV12-4 and TRBJ2-1, with D maybe TRBD1 (5 bases). CDR3 length equals 13 residues.

The rearrangement links TRBV27 to TRBJ2-7; D might be TRBD1 or TRBD2, each matching 5 bases. The V and J ends lost 7 bases and 6 bases respectively, with 16 bases between them. Germline assignment: CDR1 MNHEY and CDR2 SMNVEV (reference sequence). This CDR3 has 13 amino acids. CDR3 sequence: CASTGTETFEQYF. As DNA, the CDR3 is TGTGCCAGCACGGGGACGGAAACGTTCGAGCAGTACTTC.

This clonotype was seen at least ten times. This rearrangement joins TRBV29-1 to TRBJ1-1, with D unclear. Per the germline V gene, CDR1 is SQVTM and CDR2 is ANQGSEA. The CDR3 length is 13 residues. Between the trimmed V and J ends, which lost 3 bases and 4 bases, there was a span of 12 bases. The CDR3 nucleotides read TGCAGCGTTGAGGAGACGCCGGGCACTGAAGCTTTCTTT. Protein product: CSVEETPGTEAFF.

Concerning this clonotype itself: A read error is likely, as this CDR3 ends without the conserved phenylalanine or tryptophan. The V gene is TRBV30, the J gene TRBJ1-5; a possible D gene is TRBD1 (5 bases). Germline CDR1 GTSNPN, CDR2 SVGIG (reference sequence). CDR3 size: 14 residues. The V end was cut by 4 bases, the J end by 3 bases, with 13 bases between. CDR3 sequence reads: CAWTPGGDNQPQHS. The CDR3 DNA follows: TGTGCCTGGACCCCGGGAGGGGACAATCAGCCCCAGCATTCT.

This chain joins TRBV7-2 and TRBJ2-7; 9 bases align to TRBD1. From germline, CDR1 is SGHTA and CDR2 FQGNSA. The ends lost 3 bases at V and 2 bases at J; junction bases unmatched: 5. The CDR3 has 15 residues. The CDR3 sequence is CASSFDRGSPYEQYF. The CDR3 nucleotides are TGTGCCAGCAGCTTCGACAGGGGGTCCCCCTACGAGCAGTACTTC.

This clonotype was picked up many times. V is TRBV28 and J is TRBJ2-7; TRBD1 matches at 7 bases. Trimming removed 8 bases from V and 2 bases from J; junction bases left unmatched: 3. Germline CDR1 and CDR2: MDHEN and SYDVKM. The CDR3 covers 12 residues. The CDR3 region is CASGTATYEQYF. The CDR3 nucleotides read TGTGCCAGCGGGACAGCGACCTACGAGCAGTACTTC. The whole variable domain, remainder taken from reference TRBV28 and TRBJ2-7, is DVKVTQSSRYLVKRTGEKVFLECVQDMDHENMFWYRQDPGLGLRLIYFSYDVKMKEKGDIPEGYSVSREKKERFSLILESASTNQTSMYLCASGTATYEQYFGPGTRLTVT.

This clonotype has more than one count but fewer than ten. The chain joins TRBV4-3 to TRBJ1-4; D is undetermined. Germline V gene lookup returns CDR1 LGHNA and CDR2 YSLEER. The CDR3 spans 15 residues. V was cut by 1 base and J by 4 bases, with 10 bases left in between. CDR3 sequence reads: CASSQGGTLNEKLFF. CDR3 in DNA: TGCGCCAGCAGCCAAGGCGGAACCCTTAATGAAAAACTGTTTTTT.

This clonotype has a count of ten or more. J is TRBJ2-7 and V is TRBV7-9; the match to TRBD1 covers 11 bases. V shed 4 bases and J 5 bases; nucleotides not matched to a gene: 7. The germline V gene encodes CDR1 SEHNR and CDR2 FQNEAQ (reference sequence). The CDR3 extends over 15 amino acids. CDR3 DNA sequence: TGTGCCAGCAGCTCCCGGGACAGGGGGGTCAACGAGCAGTACTTC. It yields the protein CASSSRDRGVNEQYF.